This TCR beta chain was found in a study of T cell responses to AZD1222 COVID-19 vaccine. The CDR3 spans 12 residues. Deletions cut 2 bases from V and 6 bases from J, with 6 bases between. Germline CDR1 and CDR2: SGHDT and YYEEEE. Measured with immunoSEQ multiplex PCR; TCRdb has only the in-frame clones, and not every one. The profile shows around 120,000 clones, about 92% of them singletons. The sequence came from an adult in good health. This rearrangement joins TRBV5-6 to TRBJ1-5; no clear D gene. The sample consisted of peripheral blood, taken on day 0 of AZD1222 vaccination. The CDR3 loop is CASSFGVQPQHF. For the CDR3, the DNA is TGTGCCAGCAGCTTCGGGGTTCAGCCCCAGCATTTT.